The 11 T cell receptor beta chains listed next were all sequenced from one sample in a study of beta chain features in type 1 diabetes. Study outcomes and limitations: All four CD4+ subsets from Type 1 diabetes patients carried moderately but significantly shorter TCRB CDR3s.

What these receptors recognize is not known. Investigators reverse transcribed all isolated RNA, so they sequenced expressed TCRB transcripts. Sequenced by immunoSEQ multiplex PCR; TCRdb stores in-frame clones only, minus some. The table has hundreds of thousands of clones, over 13% seen once; the top ten hold 0.03% to 0.045%. Specimen: naive CD4+ T cells from blood. The origin of the receptors is a man aged 18 to 29 with type 1 diabetes.

The V call is TRBV28, the J call TRBJ2-1; D may be TRBD1 (6 bases). Per germline, CDR1 MDHEN and CDR2 SYDVKM. The CDR3 runs 14 residues. V dropped 8 bases and J dropped 2 bases, with 13 bases sitting between them. CDR3 nucleotides: TGTGCCAGCGATCAGGGGTTGCCCTACAATGAGCAGTTCTTC. It translates to CASDQGLPYNEQFF.

This clone turned up a few times. The V and J genes are TRBV14 and TRBJ2-7; TRBD2 aligns across 7 bases. The length of the CDR3 is 16 residues. The junction had 13 bases not matched to a gene; V was cut back by 4 bases and J by 4 bases. CDR1 is SGHDN and CDR2 is FVKESK in the germline V gene. The CDR3 loop is CASSPTLSSGGYEQYF. CDR3 DNA: TGTGCCAGCAGCCCAACGCTCTCTAGCGGAGGGTACGAGCAGTACTTC.

The chain has TRBV5-1 and TRBJ1-2, with D possibly TRBD1 on 6 matching bases. The V end lost 0 bases, the J end lost 4 bases, and 19 bases lay between the germline ends. This CDR3 contains 17 residues. Looked up from germline, CDR1 is SGHRS and CDR2 is YFSETQ. The CDR3 reads CASSLGATGTQLYGYTF. CDR3 sequence (DNA): TGCGCCAGCAGCTTGGGGGCTACCGGGACACAGCTCTATGGCTACACCTTC.

In the case of this clone: This specimen includes other DNA sequences encoding the same CDR3. The chain recombines TRBV5-1 with TRBJ1-1; D not certain. The CDR3 extends over 13 amino acids. V lost 0 bases and J lost 1, with 4 bases in between. The germline gives CDR1 SGHRS, CDR2 YFSETQ. This chain's CDR3 is CASSLEPNTEAFF. CDR3 nucleotide sequence: TGCGCCAGCAGCTTGGAACCGAACACTGAAGCTTTCTTT. Full variable domain (rest looked up from reference TRBV5-1 and TRBJ1-1): KAGVTQTPRYLIKTRGQQVTLSCSPISGHRSVSWYQQTPGQGLQFLFEYFSETQRNKGNFPGRFSGRQFSNSRSEMNVSTLELGDSALYLCASSLEPNTEAFFGQGTRLTVV.

The rearrangement joins TRBV4-3 to TRBJ2-3; TRBD2 matches 14 bases. The V and J ends lost 2 bases and 6 bases, in that order; junction bases with no gene match: 10. Germline loops: CDR1 LGHNA, CDR2 YSLEER. The CDR3 extends over 18 amino acids. The CDR3 nucleotides are TGCGCCAGCAGCCAACGACTAGCGGGGGGGACCAGGCTTGATACGCAGTATTTT. Amino acid sequence: CASSQRLAGGTRLDTQYF.

V and J are TRBV5-1 and TRBJ2-3, with TRBD1 as a possible D gene (5 bases). V was cut by 4 bases and J by 7 bases, with 13 bases left in between. The CDR3 spans 13 residues. The germline V gene encodes CDR1 SGHRS and CDR2 YFSETQ. In DNA, the CDR3 is TGCGCCAGCAGCCCGATAGGGGAACATACGCAGTATTTT. The encoded protein is CASSPIGEHTQYF.

The gene calls are TRBV5-1 and TRBJ1-4, with D perhaps matching TRBD1 (6 bases). CDR3 length equals 14 residues. From germline, CDR1 is SGHRS and CDR2 YFSETQ. Trimming took off 2 bases at V and 6 bases at J, with 11 bases between the two ends. CDR3 in amino acids: CASSLGQSYEKLFF. The CDR3 region has the DNA TGCGCCAGCAGCTTAGGACAGAGCTATGAAAAACTGTTTTTT. Filled out from reference TRBV5-1 and TRBJ1-4, the complete variable domain reads KAGVTQTPRYLIKTRGQQVTLSCSPISGHRSVSWYQQTPGQGLQFLFEYFSETQRNKGNFPGRFSGRQFSNSRSEMNVSTLELGDSALYLCASSLGQSYEKLFFGSGTQLSVL.

The V call is TRBV5-6, the J call TRBJ1-1; D is uncertain. Trimming took 4 bases from V and 3 from J, leaving 13 bases between them. This CDR3 contains 14 residues. From germline, CDR1 is SGHDT and CDR2 YYEEEE. CDR3 protein: CASSVPDYYTEAFF. The CDR3 nucleotides are TGTGCCAGCAGCGTGCCAGACTATTACACTGAAGCTTTCTTT.

J is TRBJ1-1 and V is TRBV29-1; D possibly corresponds to TRBD1 (5 bases). The V gene's germline CDR1 is SQVTM and CDR2 ANQGSEA. This CDR3 is 15 amino acids long. The germline V and J ends were trimmed by 5 bases and 0 bases, with 16 bases remaining between them. Written as DNA, the CDR3 is TGCAGCGTTCGGGGCAGACTTACTTTGAACACTGAAGCTTTCTTT. It is translated as CSVRGRLTLNTEAFF.

This clone appeared a few times. This chain joins TRBV30 and TRBJ2-6; no reliable D call. The CDR3 runs 15 residues. Per the germline V gene, CDR1 is GTSNPN and CDR2 is SVGIG (reference sequence). V was trimmed by 3 bases and J by 0 bases, leaving 9 bases between them. CDR3 nucleotides: TGTGCCTGGAGCAATGGGTTCTCTGGGGCCAACGTCCTGACTTTC. It translates to CAWSNGFSGANVLTF. Drawing the rest from reference TRBV30 and TRBJ2-6, the complete variable domain is SQTIHQWPATLVQPVGSPLSLECTVEGTSNPNLYWYRQAAGRGLQLLFYSVGIGQISSEVPQNLSASRPQDRQFILSSKKLLLSDSGFYLCAWSNGFSGANVLTFGAGSRLTVL.

The chain combines TRBV5-1 with TRBJ1-5; tentative D call: TRBD1 (5 bases). Trimming stripped 4 bases from V and 5 bases from J, with 13 bases between. This CDR3 comprises 14 residues. Germline-derived CDR1 and CDR2 are SGHRS and YFSETQ. CDR3 loop: CASSPQGPDQPQHF. The DNA of the CDR3 is TGCGCCAGCAGCCCCCAGGGTCCGGATCAGCCCCAGCATTTT.